A selection of T cell receptor beta chains follows, all from one sample in a study of blood T cell repertoires in COVID-19. Measured with immunoSEQ multiplex PCR; TCRdb has only the in-frame clones, and not every one. Here the sample spans under 150,000 clones, 88% being singletons. Sequenced sample: peripheral blood. The receptors here all came from a human donor in a cohort sampled during active COVID-19. The CDR3 runs from the conserved cysteine through the conserved F or W.

J gene,V gene,CDR3 protein
TRBJ2-2,TRBV18,CASSSVTAGTVANTGELFF
TRBJ2-7,TRBV5-1,CASSLAPGGFSLNYEQYF
TRBJ2-5,TRBV11-3,CASSPGQQETQYF
TRBJ2-1,TRBV9,CASSLPGTYNEQFF
TRBJ2-1,TRBV28,CASSPYERGGRDEQFF
TRBJ1-6,TRBV27,CASNEGPLYNSPLHF
TRBJ1-3,TRBV11-2,CASSMGLGNTIYF
TRBJ2-1,TRBV5-1,CASSQMTSGGALNEQFF
TRBJ1-2,TRBV28,CASSAPRREKGYGYTF
TRBJ1-1,TRBV6-5,CASTNDRGNTEAFF
TRBJ2-3,TRBV5-1,CASTPGSLDTQYF
TRBJ2-3,TRBV4-2,CASSQEERGTDTQYF
TRBJ2-1,TRBV11-2,CASSLQGARGNEQFF
TRBJ2-1,TRBV7-8,CASSLASLAGVWEQFF
TRBJ1-2,TRBV5-5,CASSLDLMVQGSGQYGYTF
TRBJ1-4,TRBV5-1,CASSRGNKEKLFF
TRBJ2-5,TRBV5-4,CASSSWGLQETQYF
TRBJ2-7,TRBV18,CASSPPTGYEQYF
TRBJ2-7,TRBV5-1,CASTFNPGGAYEQYF
TRBJ1-1,TRBV2,CASSGEGGITEAFF
TRBJ2-5,TRBV9,CASSAVAGGQGETQYF
TRBJ1-6,TRBV7-6,CASSLGTTYNSPLHF
TRBJ1-1,TRBV14,CASSQDRGRAGTEAFF
TRBJ1-5,TRBV28,CASSFDPIRGSRGLDQPQHF
TRBJ2-7,TRBV28,CASSLVRSGSFGGGEQYF
TRBJ2-6,TRBV29-1,CSVGSSGANVLTF
TRBJ1-5,TRBV2,CASSSRVSNQPQHF
TRBJ1-1,TRBV3-1/TRBV3-2,CASNLQGARRTEAFF
TRBJ1-2,TRBV2,CASSEEQGHGYTF
TRBJ1-1,TRBV7-9,CASSNRGLGAFF
TRBJ2-1,TRBV6-5,CASRASGILASEQFF
TRBJ1-2,TRBV4-1,CASSLGHREGSRADF
TRBJ1-2,TRBV25-1,CASSDRDRGFYGYTF
TRBJ2-3,TRBV4-3,CASSQDLAGLDTQYF
TRBJ2-7,TRBV11-2,CASSPERAQGHEQYF
TRBJ2-7,TRBV7-9,CASSPSGGVLYEQYF
TRBJ2-1,TRBV2,CASRVQGAYNEQFF
TRBJ1-5,TRBV7-2,CASSLESGQPQHF
TRBJ2-7,TRBV6-5,CASTRQGAREQYF
TRBJ2-3,TRBV5-1,CASSLGGDIMNTDTQYF
TRBJ2-1,TRBV6-5,CASSPGTSGGTEQFF
TRBJ2-5,TRBV4-2,CASSQDASQETQYF
TRBJ1-1,TRBV28,CASSRNTEAFF
TRBJ1-5,TRBV6-2/TRBV6-3,CASSPTTGGWLGNQPQHF
TRBJ2-5,TRBV7-2,CASSLASGGLQETQYF
TRBJ1-6,TRBV5-4,CASSREGGNLSPLHF
TRBJ1-2,TRBV30,CAWSEAPGYYGYTF
TRBJ2-3,TRBV6-6,CASSPLLQTRSTDTQYF